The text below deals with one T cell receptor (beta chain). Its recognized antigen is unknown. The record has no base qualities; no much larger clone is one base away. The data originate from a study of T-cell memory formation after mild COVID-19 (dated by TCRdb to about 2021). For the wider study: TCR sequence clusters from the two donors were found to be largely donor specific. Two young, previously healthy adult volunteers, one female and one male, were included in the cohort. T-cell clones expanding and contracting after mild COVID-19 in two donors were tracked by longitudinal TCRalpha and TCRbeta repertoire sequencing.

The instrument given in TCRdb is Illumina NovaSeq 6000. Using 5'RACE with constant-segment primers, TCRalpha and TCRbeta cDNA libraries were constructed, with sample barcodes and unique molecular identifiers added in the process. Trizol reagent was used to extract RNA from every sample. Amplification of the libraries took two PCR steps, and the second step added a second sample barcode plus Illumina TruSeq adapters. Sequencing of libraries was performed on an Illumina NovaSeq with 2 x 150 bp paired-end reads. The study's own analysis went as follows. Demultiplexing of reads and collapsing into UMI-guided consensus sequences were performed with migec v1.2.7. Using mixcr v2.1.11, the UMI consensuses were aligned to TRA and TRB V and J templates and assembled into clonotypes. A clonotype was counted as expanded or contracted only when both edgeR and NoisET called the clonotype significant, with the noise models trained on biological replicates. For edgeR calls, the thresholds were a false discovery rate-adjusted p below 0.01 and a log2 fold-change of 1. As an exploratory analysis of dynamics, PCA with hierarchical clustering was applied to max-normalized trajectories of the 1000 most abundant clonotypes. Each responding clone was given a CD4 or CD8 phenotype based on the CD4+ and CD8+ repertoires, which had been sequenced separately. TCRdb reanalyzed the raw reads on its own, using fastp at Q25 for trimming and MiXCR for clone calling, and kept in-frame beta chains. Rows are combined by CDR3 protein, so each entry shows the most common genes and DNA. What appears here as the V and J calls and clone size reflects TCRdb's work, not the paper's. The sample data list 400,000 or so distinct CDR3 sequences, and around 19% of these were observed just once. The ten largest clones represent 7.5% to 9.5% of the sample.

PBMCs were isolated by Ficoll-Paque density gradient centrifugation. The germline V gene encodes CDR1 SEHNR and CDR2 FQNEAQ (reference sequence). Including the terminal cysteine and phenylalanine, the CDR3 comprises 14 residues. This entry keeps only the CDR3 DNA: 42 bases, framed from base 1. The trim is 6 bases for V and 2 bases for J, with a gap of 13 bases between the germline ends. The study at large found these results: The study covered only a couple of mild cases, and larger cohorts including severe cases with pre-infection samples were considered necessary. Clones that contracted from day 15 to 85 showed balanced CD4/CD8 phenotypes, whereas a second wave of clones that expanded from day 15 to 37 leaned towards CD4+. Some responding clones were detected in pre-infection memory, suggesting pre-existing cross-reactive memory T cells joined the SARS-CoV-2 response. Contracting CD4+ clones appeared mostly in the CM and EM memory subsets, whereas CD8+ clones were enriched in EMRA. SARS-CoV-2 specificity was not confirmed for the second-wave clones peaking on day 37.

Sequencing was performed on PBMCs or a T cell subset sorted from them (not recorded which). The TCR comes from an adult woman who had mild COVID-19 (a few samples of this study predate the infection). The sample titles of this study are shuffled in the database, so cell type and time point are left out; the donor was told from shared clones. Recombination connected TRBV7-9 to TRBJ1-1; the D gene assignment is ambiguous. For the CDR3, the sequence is CASRFPGANTEAFF. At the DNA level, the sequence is TGTGCCAGCAGGTTCCCGGGCGCCAACACTGAAGCTTTCTTT.